A selection of T cell receptor beta chains follows, all from one sample in a study of tumor-infiltrating lymphocytes in glioblastoma multiforme. TCRdb recomputed calls from the multiplex PCR reads with MiXCR, one row per CDR3 protein. The data hold about 13,000 distinct CDR3 sequences, with about 66% observed a single time. The material sequenced was brain tumor tissue. These receptors all come from a male donor with glioblastoma. Both conserved end residues are part of each CDR3. D genes are given only for firm matches. Clone size is given for some rows only: seen once, a few or many times, or a class if the clone is expanded.

V	D	J	size	CDR3	DNA
TRBV11-2	TRBD2	TRBJ2-3	-	CASSLEGGGTDTQYF	TGTGCCAGCAGCTTAGAGGGAGGGGGCACAGATACGCAGTATTTT
TRBV20-1	-	TRBJ2-5	-	CSAPRQPQDIQYF	TGCAGTGCTCCCCGACAGCCCCAAGATATCCAGTACTTC
TRBV20-1	-	TRBJ1-6	-	CSARDRIGDSPIHF	TGCAGTGCTAGAGATCGGATAGGGGATTCACCCATCCACTTT
TRBV12-3/TRBV12-4	-	TRBJ1-1	few	CACSLSLQNTEAFF	TGTGCCTGCAGTTTATCGTTGCAAAACACTGAAGCTTTCTTT
TRBV11-2	TRBD2	TRBJ2-5	-	CARGIPGGGRETQYF	TGTGCTAGGGGCATTCCGGGAGGGGGGCGAGAGACCCAGTACTTC
TRBV24-1	TRBD2	TRBJ2-2	medium-sized	CATESREGPTGELFF	TGTGCCACCGAATCTAGGGAGGGACCCACCGGGGAGCTGTTTTTT
TRBV4-1	-	TRBJ1-1	-	CASSLEQDITEAFF	TGCGCCAGCAGCCTCGAACAGGACATCACTGAAGCTTTCTTT
TRBV11-2	-	TRBJ2-7	-	CASSLVDLSSYEQYF	TGTGCCAGCAGCTTAGTAGACTTGAGCTCCTACGAGCAGTACTTC
TRBV5-5	-	TRBJ2-3	once	CASGLVVGTNTQYF	TGTGCCAGCGGCTTGGTGGTTGGCACAAATACGCAGTATTTT
TRBV4-2	-	TRBJ1-3	-	CASSQETGEGNTIYF	TGTGCCAGCAGCCAAGAAACGGGAGAGGGAAACACCATATATTTT
TRBV20-1	-	TRBJ2-2	-	CSPHDFGSGELFF	TGCAGTCCCCACGATTTCGGATCAGGGGAGCTGTTCTTT
TRBV7-9	TRBD2	TRBJ2-1	many	CASSSTSGRQPNNEQFF	TGTGCCAGCAGCTCCACTAGCGGCCGACAGCCAAACAATGAGCAGTTCTTC
TRBV20-1	TRBD2	TRBJ2-1	-	CSARVLAGGSREQFF	TGCAGTGCTAGGGTTCTAGCGGGGGGTTCACGTGAGCAGTTCTTC
TRBV6-5	-	TRBJ2-5	-	CASRVTGRGTQYF	TGTGCCAGCAGGGTAACGGGCAGGGGGACCCAGTACTTC
TRBV28	TRBD2	TRBJ2-7	many	CASSPPGGVVNEQYF	TGTGCCAGCAGTCCCCCGGGAGGGGTGGTCAACGAGCAGTACTTC
TRBV29-1	-	TRBJ2-7	-	CSVLGGVLASYETYF	TGCAGCGTACTGGGTGGGGTATTGGCCTCCTACGAGACGTACTTT
TRBV4-1	TRBD2	TRBJ2-2	-	CASSQDWPAGVTGELFF	TGTGCCAGCAGCCAAGATTGGCCAGCGGGGGTCACCGGGGAGCTGTTTTTT
TRBV6-6	-	TRBJ1-4	-	CASNHGTFLENLFF	TGTGCCAGCAATCACGGGACATTTCTAGAAAACCTGTTTTTT
TRBV11-2	TRBD1	TRBJ1-1	-	CTSSFAGQGIRAFF	TGTACCAGCAGCTTTGCGGGACAGGGGATAAGAGCTTTCTTT
TRBV6-5	-	TRBJ2-3	-	CASSPSEITDTQYF	TGTGCGAGCAGTCCTAGCGAGATCACAGATACGCAGTATTTT
TRBV5-5	TRBD2	TRBJ2-1	-	CAGSFKTSTGEQFF	TGTGCCGGCAGCTTCAAGACTAGCACGGGTGAGCAGTTCTTC
TRBV30	-	TRBJ2-1	-	CAWGRDNEQFF	TGTGCCTGGGGGCGGGATAATGAGCAGTTCTTC
TRBV12-3/TRBV12-4	TRBD1	TRBJ1-1	few	CASSPQGTTEALF	TGTGCCAGCAGTCCACAGGGGACCACTGAAGCTCTCTTT
TRBV6-6	-	TRBJ2-7	medium-sized	CASSYSGGRSSYEQYF	TGTGCCAGCAGTTACTCTGGAGGGAGGTCCTCCTACGAGCAGTACTTC
TRBV5-6	TRBD1	TRBJ2-5	-	CASSSVTRGRETEYF	TGTGCCAGCAGCTCGGTTACGAGGGGGCGCGAGACCGAGTACTTC
TRBV3-1	-	TRBJ2-1	-	CASSQEEFRVGSNEQFF	TGTGCCAGCAGCCAAGAAGAATTTAGGGTGGGGAGTAATGAGCAGTTCTTC
TRBV7-8	-	TRBJ2-7	-	CASSLGRGSYEQYF	TGTGCCAGCAGTCTTGGGCGGGGCTCCTACGAGCAGTACTTC
TRBV11-2	-	TRBJ2-7	-	CASNYARASGNEQYF	TGTGCCAGCAACTACGCGCGTGCAAGCGGTAACGAGCAGTACTTC